This TCR beta chain was captured by sequencing in a study of Tregs in tolerant kidney transplant recipients. Study-level background: The nonmyeloablative bone marrow transplants came from related graft donors, with transient mixed chimerism.

This clone counts as medium-sized by frequency. Its target is unknown. The read gets to within 3 residues of the CDR3 end, and the germline J gene fills in the rest. Trimming took 2 bases from V and 5 from J; bases not matched to a gene: 10. The CDR3 runs 17 residues. From germline, CDR1 is SGHVS and CDR2 FQNEAQ. FACS sorting followed an approximately 6-day coculture of CFSE-labeled recipient PBMCs with irradiated graft donor PBMCs. Findings and limits, study-wide: Nucleotide sequences could not be compared across some patients' samples due to primer changes. Antigen-driven expansion was suggested because donor-specific Tregs expanded more than all Tregs in tolerant patients.

Some clones are missing from TCRdb's copy, which holds only in-frame ones; the method was immunoSEQ multiplex PCR. The sample totals thousands of clones. This receptor was obtained from a human patient who received a combined kidney and bone marrow transplant. The chain is built from TRBV7-8 and TRBJ1-4; TRBD1 matches 8 bases. This sample comprised CD4+ T cells from blood cultured with allogeneic cells, obtained before the transplant. CDR3 protein: CASSLFSVRGHNEKLFF. The part of the CDR3 DNA that was read is TGTGCCAGCAGCTTATTTTCCGTCAGGGGGCACAATGAAAAA.